Listed below are T cell receptor beta chains from one sample, sequenced in a study of blood T cell repertoires in COVID-19. Here immunoSEQ multiplex PCR was the method, and the copy in TCRdb shows in-frame clones only, minus some. The data contain 81,000 or so clones, roughly four fifths of them singletons. The material sequenced was peripheral blood. The receptors come from a human donor in a cohort sampled during active COVID-19. CDR3s include the opening cysteine and the closing phenylalanine or tryptophan. The D gene is left open where the match is weak. Clone size appears in some rows only: once, few, many, or a class for an expanded clone.

CDR3aa: CASGPFGGGHQETQYF
CDR3nt: TGTGCCAGCGGACCGTTCGGGGGGGGCCACCAAGAGACCCAGTACTTC
d_gene: TRBD2
v_gene: TRBV7-2
abundance: .
j_gene: TRBJ2-5

CDR3aa: CASSDRGHSPLHF
CDR3nt: TGTGCCAGCAGTGACAGGGGACATTCACCCCTCCACTTT
d_gene: .
v_gene: TRBV2
abundance: .
j_gene: TRBJ1-6

CDR3aa: CASSFGVFNTEAFF
CDR3nt: TGTGCCAGCAGCTTCGGAGTGTTCAACACTGAAGCTTTCTTT
d_gene: .
v_gene: TRBV5-4
abundance: .
j_gene: TRBJ1-1

CDR3aa: CASSNLQGRKYEKLFF
CDR3nt: TGTGCCAGCAGCAATCTGCAGGGAAGGAAATATGAAAAACTGTTTTTT
d_gene: .
v_gene: TRBV21-1
abundance: .
j_gene: TRBJ1-4

CDR3aa: CASREGRGSGNTIYF
CDR3nt: TGTGCCAGCAGGGAGGGGCGGGGATCTGGAAACACCATATATTTT
d_gene: .
v_gene: TRBV27
abundance: .
j_gene: TRBJ1-3

CDR3aa: CASSYSITGGSYEQYF
CDR3nt: TGTGCCAGCAGTTACTCGATCACAGGGGGCTCCTACGAGCAGTACTTC
d_gene: TRBD1
v_gene: TRBV6-5
abundance: .
j_gene: TRBJ2-7

CDR3aa: CASKRDGSSYEQYF
CDR3nt: TGTGCCAGCAAGCGGGACGGCAGCTCCTACGAGCAGTACTTC
d_gene: TRBD2
v_gene: TRBV2
abundance: .
j_gene: TRBJ2-7

CDR3aa: CASSSHQGNNEQFF
CDR3nt: TGCGCCAGCAGCTCCCACCAGGGAAACAATGAGCAGTTCTTC
d_gene: .
v_gene: TRBV5-1
abundance: .
j_gene: TRBJ2-1

CDR3aa: CASRTGGSNQPQHF
CDR3nt: TGTGCCAGTAGGACAGGGGGAAGCAATCAGCCCCAGCATTTT
d_gene: TRBD1
v_gene: TRBV19
abundance: .
j_gene: TRBJ1-5

CDR3aa: CASSLGLAFGELFF
CDR3nt: TGTGCCAGCAGCTTAGGGCTGGCTTTCGGGGAGCTGTTTTTT
d_gene: .
v_gene: TRBV7-2
abundance: few
j_gene: TRBJ2-2

CDR3aa: CATSRGDTNIVGNEQFF
CDR3nt: TGTGCCACCAGCAGGGGGGACACCAATATAGTGGGGAATGAGCAGTTCTTC
d_gene: .
v_gene: TRBV15
abundance: .
j_gene: TRBJ2-1

CDR3aa: CASSLPGLARDTQYF
CDR3nt: TGTGCCAGTAGTTTACCGGGACTAGCTCGTGATACGCAGTATTTT
d_gene: TRBD2
v_gene: TRBV19
abundance: .
j_gene: TRBJ2-3

CDR3aa: CATSRDLAGGRQETQYF
CDR3nt: TGTGCCACCAGCAGAGATTTAGCGGGGGGCCGGCAAGAGACCCAGTACTTC
d_gene: TRBD2
v_gene: TRBV15
abundance: .
j_gene: TRBJ2-5

CDR3aa: CASSWTSGGAMDEQFF
CDR3nt: TGCGCCAGCAGCTGGACTAGCGGGGGGGCCATGGATGAGCAGTTCTTC
d_gene: TRBD2
v_gene: TRBV5-1
abundance: .
j_gene: TRBJ2-1

CDR3aa: CASSLVPAGAPQETQYF
CDR3nt: TGTGCCAGCAGCTTAGTGCCAGCGGGGGCACCCCAAGAGACCCAGTACTTC
d_gene: TRBD2
v_gene: TRBV7-2
abundance: .
j_gene: TRBJ2-5

CDR3aa: CASSFGQGNTEAFF
CDR3nt: TGTGCCAGCAGCTTCGGGCAGGGAAACACTGAAGCTTTCTTT
d_gene: .
v_gene: TRBV11-2
abundance: once
j_gene: TRBJ1-1

CDR3aa: CASSQGRRPGGSMNTEAFF
CDR3nt: TGCGCCAGCAGCCAAGGTAGACGTCCAGGGGGATCCATGAACACTGAAGCTTTCTTT
d_gene: TRBD1
v_gene: TRBV4-1
abundance: .
j_gene: TRBJ1-1

CDR3aa: CASSFQGYGYTF
CDR3nt: TGTGCCAGCAGCTTCCAGGGGTATGGCTACACCTTC
d_gene: .
v_gene: TRBV7-2
abundance: .
j_gene: TRBJ1-2

CDR3aa: CASSLASGGTRMSSYNSPLHF
CDR3nt: TGTGCCAGTAGTCTGGCCTCAGGGGGCACCCGGATGAGCTCCTATAATTCACCCCTCCACTTT
d_gene: TRBD1
v_gene: TRBV19
abundance: .
j_gene: TRBJ1-6

CDR3aa: CASSLSGGNTEAFF
CDR3nt: TGCGCCAGCAGCTTGTCGGGAGGGAACACTGAAGCTTTCTTT
d_gene: .
v_gene: TRBV5-1
abundance: many
j_gene: TRBJ1-1

CDR3aa: CASSFPGQGDPYEQYF
CDR3nt: TGTGCCAGCAGCTTTCCGGGACAGGGTGACCCCTACGAGCAGTACTTC
d_gene: TRBD1
v_gene: TRBV7-2
abundance: .
j_gene: TRBJ2-7

CDR3aa: CASSPLWTAANEKLFF
CDR3nt: TGTGCCAGCAGTCCCCTCTGGACAGCAGCTAATGAAAAACTGTTTTTT
d_gene: .
v_gene: TRBV27
abundance: once
j_gene: TRBJ1-4

CDR3aa: CASSDRWDRAYGYTF
CDR3nt: TGTGCCAGCAGTGATCGGTGGGACAGGGCCTATGGCTACACCTTC
d_gene: TRBD1
v_gene: TRBV6-1
abundance: once
j_gene: TRBJ1-2

CDR3aa: CATKRGSTDTQYF
CDR3nt: TGTGCCACCAAAAGGGGATCCACAGATACGCAGTATTTT
d_gene: .
v_gene: TRBV12-3/TRBV12-4
abundance: many
j_gene: TRBJ2-3

CDR3aa: CASSGAPGGEKLFF
CDR3nt: TGTGCCAGCAGCGGGGCCCCAGGGGGGGAAAAACTGTTTTTT
d_gene: TRBD1
v_gene: TRBV9
abundance: .
j_gene: TRBJ1-4

CDR3aa: CASRLRAGDNEQFF
CDR3nt: TGTGCCAGCAGGCTCAGGGCAGGGGACAATGAGCAGTTCTTC
d_gene: .
v_gene: TRBV6-4
abundance: .
j_gene: TRBJ2-1

CDR3aa: CASSRIQGLRVNTEAFF
CDR3nt: TGTGCCAGCAGCCGCATACAGGGTTTACGGGTGAACACTGAAGCTTTCTTT
d_gene: .
v_gene: TRBV11-2
abundance: .
j_gene: TRBJ1-1

CDR3aa: CASSPSLAGRNTEAFF
CDR3nt: TGTGCCAGCAGCCCCTCATTGGCGGGGCGCAACACTGAAGCTTTCTTT
d_gene: .
v_gene: TRBV7-9
abundance: .
j_gene: TRBJ1-1